The present T cell receptor (beta chain) was sequenced within a study of TIL therapy for anti-PD-1-resistant metastatic lung cancer. Turning to the study itself: Median patient age was about 55, ranging about 35-80 years.

Findings and caveats of the study: This highly selected cohort may not generalize to typical lung cancer patients.

The trim removed 2 bases at V and 6 bases at J, leaving 6 bases unmatched. CDR1 LGHNA and CDR2 YSLEER come from the germline V gene. The CDR3 totals 16 residues. Stated time point: pre-treatment sample, taken before nivolumab and TIL therapy. Enrollment ran from late 2017 to early 2020. The immunoSEQ assay was v3. Each library reached some 2 million read pairs, or roughly 4.5-6 million at deep level. The table came from immunoSEQ multiplex PCR; TCRdb's copy has only in-frame clones and leaves some out. The sample contains about 47,000 clones, just over 85% of which appear only once. Concerning this clone: Antigen: not known.

The source was blood, collected at baseline. This sequence originates from a person between 25 and 79 years old with non-small cell lung cancer. The rearrangement links TRBV4-3 to TRBJ2-3; 12 nucleotides agree with TRBD2. CDR3 DNA: TGCGCCAGCAGCCAACTAGCGGGGGGGCTCGGGGATACGCAGTATTTT. Translating it yields CASSQLAGGLGDTQYF.